The rows below give T cell receptor beta chains drawn from one sample of a study of blood T cells in healthy people across ages. TCRdb reanalysed the 5' RACE reads using MiXCR and keeps one entry per CDR3 protein. The sample lists hundreds of thousands of distinct CDR3 sequences, 29% seen once, with approximately 15% in the top ten. The sequenced sample consisted of blood. Receptor source: a woman older than 75 in good health. Each CDR3 is given with its conserved first and last residue. A D gene is named only where the DNA matches it firmly. Clone size is stated in some rows and not others, as once, few, many or a class when expanded.

>TRBJ2-3|.|few|TRBV18
TGTGCCAGCAAACTACAGGGAGCTATAGATACGCAGTATTTT
CASKLQGAIDTQYF
>TRBJ1-2|TRBD1|many|TRBV12-3/TRBV12-4
TGTGCCAGCAGTCCAGGGACAGGCTATGGCTACACCTTC
CASSPGTGYGYTF
>TRBJ2-5|TRBD2|.|TRBV6-5
TGTGCCAGCAGGAGCGGGGGGTGGGAGACCCAGTACTTC
CASRSGGWETQYF
>TRBJ2-5|.|many|TRBV7-9
TGTGCCAGCAGCTACGAAGTAGAGACCCAGTACTTC
CASSYEVETQYF
>TRBJ1-4|.|many|TRBV5-1
TGCGCCAGCAGGCGACAGGCAGATGAAAAACTGTTTTTT
CASRRQADEKLFF
>TRBJ2-2|TRBD1|.|TRBV20-1
TGCGGGGGACAGGGGGTCGGCGGGGAGCTGTTTTTT
CGGQGVGGELFF
>TRBJ2-7|TRBD1|many|TRBV9
TGTGCCAGCAGCGTCGGGACAGGACCATCCTACGAGCAGTACTTC
CASSVGTGPSYEQYF
>TRBJ1-2|.|.|TRBV30
TGTGCCAATCGCCACTATGGCTACACCTTC
CANRHYGYTF
>TRBJ2-7|TRBD1|many|TRBV7-9
TGTGCCAGCACCCGCATGGGGGCGGGACAGGCGACCTACGAGCAGTACTTC
CASTRMGAGQATYEQYF
>TRBJ2-5|.|once|TRBV20-1
TGCAGTGCTAGAGACCTTACTAGCCGAGAGACCCAGTACTTC
CSARDLTSRETQYF
>TRBJ2-7|.|many|TRBV7-2
TGTGCCAGCAGCTTGCAGGGCGAGCAGTACTTC
CASSLQGEQYF
>TRBJ1-2|TRBD1|.|TRBV12-3/TRBV12-4
TGTGCCAGCACCTTGGGACAGCATCTAGCTAACTATGGCCACACCTTC
CASTLGQHLANYGHTF
>TRBJ1-5|.|many|TRBV7-2
TGTGCCAGCAGCTTAGATCCCCGTCAGCCCCAGCATTTT
CASSLDPRQPQHF
>TRBJ2-3|.|.|TRBV12-3/TRBV12-4
TGTGCCAGCACCTCCATGCAGGCGGGGAGCACAGATACGCAGTATTTT
CASTSMQAGSTDTQYF
>TRBJ1-2|.|once|TRBV29-1
TGCAGCGCGACAGGCGACAGGTCGGCTAACTATGGCTACACCTTC
CSATGDRSANYGYTF
>TRBJ1-2|TRBD1|many|TRBV6-5
TGTGCCAGCAGTTCCACAGGGGGGAGTGGCTACACCTTC
CASSSTGGSGYTF
>TRBJ2-1|.|.|TRBV7-2
TGTGCCAGCAGCTTAGACTACCTCTCTTCCTACGAGCAGTTCTTC
CASSLDYLSSYEQFF
>TRBJ2-3|.|once|TRBV5-1
TGCGCCAGCACTCGGACACGACCAAAAATCACAGATACGCAGTATTTT
CASTRTRPKITDTQYF
>TRBJ2-3|TRBD2|many|TRBV10-1
TGCGCCAGCAGTGAGGAGCGGGGGGACACAGATACGCAGTATTTT
CASSEERGDTDTQYF
>TRBJ2-3|.|.|TRBV28
TGTGCCAGCAGTTCAACCGGGCCTACCTTGGGTACGCAGTATTTT
CASSSTGPTLGTQYF
>TRBJ2-1|.|many|TRBV7-9
TGTGCCAGCAGCAGTTCGGTAATACGAAACTACAATGAGCAGTTCTTC
CASSSSVIRNYNEQFF
>TRBJ2-3|.|many|TRBV5-1
TGCGCCAGCAGCTTGGACGGGGTACCCACAGATACGCAGTATTTT
CASSLDGVPTDTQYF
>TRBJ1-1|.|few|TRBV7-6
TGTGCCAGCAGTTTTAGGGACGGGAAGAACACTGAAGCTTTCTTT
CASSFRDGKNTEAFF
>TRBJ1-6|.|.|TRBV2
TGTGCCAGCAGTGAAGAACAGGTTCTTAATTCACCCCTCCACTTT
CASSEEQVLNSPLHF
>TRBJ2-5|TRBD1|many|TRBV11-2
TGTGCCAGCAGCCATACCGCCGGGACAGCCCAAGGGACCCAGTACTTC
CASSHTAGTAQGTQYF
>TRBJ1-2|.|few|TRBV18
TGTGCCAGCTCACCAGTCCAGGGGTGGGACTATGGCTACACCTTC
CASSPVQGWDYGYTF
>TRBJ1-4|TRBD1|few|TRBV15
TGTGCCACCAGCAGAGCTGCAGGGGGCTATGAAAAACTGTTTTTT
CATSRAAGGYEKLFF
>TRBJ1-1|.|once|TRBV2
TGTGCCAGCAGGGTTGTTGGGGAAGGGACTGAAGCTTTCTTT
CASRVVGEGTEAFF
>TRBJ2-3|TRBD1|many|TRBV3-1
TGTGCCAGCAGGCGGGGACAGGGGGAAACAGATACGCAGTATTTT
CASRRGQGETDTQYF
>TRBJ2-3|.|few|TRBV5-5
TGTGCCAGCAGCTTCCAGGGAGGAGATACGCAGTATTTT
CASSFQGGDTQYF
>TRBJ1-5|.|.|TRBV6-1
TGTGCCAGCAGAGACCCTCTTGAGGACCAGCCCCAGCATTTT
CASRDPLEDQPQHF
>TRBJ2-5|.|few|TRBV6-5
TGTGCCAGCAGAACAGGGTTGGGGGAGACCCAGTACTTC
CASRTGLGETQYF
>TRBJ2-3|.|.|TRBV4-2
TGTGCCAGCGGCGGGACTAGCACAGATACGCAGTATTTT
CASGGTSTDTQYF
>TRBJ2-3|.|many|TRBV5-1
TGCGCCAGCAGCACCCGTGGGGGGAATACGCAGTATTTT
CASSTRGGNTQYF
>TRBJ2-1|.|many|TRBV4-2
TGTGCCAGCAGCCAAGTGGGGGGGCCGGTCAATGAGCAGTTCTTC
CASSQVGGPVNEQFF
>TRBJ2-1|TRBD1|many|TRBV4-3
TGCGCCAGCAGCCATGTACGGACAGGGATAAATGAGCAGTTCTTC
CASSHVRTGINEQFF
>TRBJ1-2|TRBD1|many|TRBV7-2
TGTGCCAGCAGCTTAGGGAGAGTCACAGGGGGCGCAGATGGCTACACCTTC
CASSLGRVTGGADGYTF
>TRBJ1-4|TRBD1|.|TRBV7-6
TGTGCCAGCAGCCAGGGGGGAGGTGATGAAAAACTGTTTTTT
CASSQGGGDEKLFF
>TRBJ2-3|TRBD2|.|TRBV7-2
TGTGCCAGCAGCTCCCGACCGGGAGGAGATACGCAGTATTTT
CASSSRPGGDTQYF
>TRBJ1-6|TRBD1|many|TRBV7-2
TGTGCCAGCAGCGAGGGACAGATAAATTCACCCCTCCACTTT
CASSEGQINSPLHF
>TRBJ1-2|.|few|TRBV2
TGTGCCAGCAGTGAAGGGCAGGGGATTAATAACTATGGCTACACCTTC
CASSEGQGINNYGYTF
>TRBJ2-7|.|.|TRBV7-2
TGTGCCAGCAGCTCGACCACACTAACCTTAACAGAACCTGGACACTACGAGCAGTACTTC
CASSSTTLTLTEPGHYEQYF
>TRBJ1-5|.|many|TRBV6-2/TRBV6-3
TGTGCCAGCCGAGAGTATAGCAATCAGCCCCAGCATTTT
CASREYSNQPQHF
>TRBJ2-7|TRBD2|.|TRBV29-1
TGCAGCGTTGACGGCTGGGCGGGAGGGCCGGACGAGCAGTACTTC
CSVDGWAGGPDEQYF
>TRBJ1-5|.|.|TRBV10-3
TGTGCCATCACGCAGACTGGCAATCAGCCCCAGCATTTT
CAITQTGNQPQHF
>TRBJ2-2|.|few|TRBV5-1
TGCGCCAGCATCCGTGGGGACGGCGAGGGGACCGGGGAGCTGTTTTTT
CASIRGDGEGTGELFF
>TRBJ1-2|TRBD1|many|TRBV20-1
TGCATCGTAAAGGCAGGGGGTAGCTATGGCTACACCTTC
CIVKAGGSYGYTF
>TRBJ2-1|.|many|TRBV6-5
TGTGCCAGCAGTTACTCCGGGGCCATGGATGAGCAGTTCTTC
CASSYSGAMDEQFF
>TRBJ2-3|TRBD1|.|TRBV11-2
TGTGCCAGCAGCACAATAGGGGGCGCCGATACGCAGTATTTT
CASSTIGGADTQYF
>TRBJ2-7|.|.|TRBV6-2/TRBV6-3
TGTGCCAGCAGTTACTCGAGACAATGGGACAACGAGCAGTACTTC
CASSYSRQWDNEQYF
>TRBJ2-1|.|once|TRBV5-4
TGTGCCACCCGGACAGACTTTTTCCAAGAGACCCAGTTCTTC
CATRTDFFQETQFF
>TRBJ1-5|.|many|TRBV20-1
TGCAGTGCTAAGACAGAAATTAATCAGCCCCAGCATTTT
CSAKTEINQPQHF
>TRBJ2-7|.|few|TRBV20-1
TGCAGTGCTCGGAACCACTCTTACGAGCAGTACTTC
CSARNHSYEQYF
>TRBJ2-7|.|.|TRBV6-1
TGTGCCAGCAGTGGGTCTCTCGGAAGGGCGGCCTACGAGCAGTACTTC
CASSGSLGRAAYEQYF